This T cell receptor beta chain was observed in a study of cytomegalovirus exposure and HLA in healthy donors. General study findings and limits: In presence/absence analyses, roughly uniform sequencing depth across donors was assumed.

On this clone: Its specificity is unknown.

The V gene end was trimmed by 9 bases and the J gene end by 0 bases; junction bases not matched to a gene: 6. Germline V CDR1 and CDR2: SNHLY, FYNNEI. The CDR3 contains 14 residues. With 60 Vbeta and 13 Jbeta primers, the PCR was carried out. Some clones are missing from TCRdb's copy, which holds only in-frame ones; the method was immunoSEQ multiplex PCR. The sample records about 210,000 clones, almost 80% being singletons. The chain links TRBV2 to TRBJ2-7, with 9 nucleotides matching TRBD2. The source is a male donor in good health and CMV-seronegative. Sequenced sample: PBMCs. The CDR3 loop reads CASLTTSGSYEQYF. CDR3 DNA: TGTGCCAGTCTTACGACTAGCGGCTCCTACGAGCAGTACTTC.